The 15 T cell receptor beta chains presented below share a single source sample, sequenced in a study of cytomegalovirus exposure and HLA in healthy donors. PCR amplification relied on 60 Vbeta primers (plus 13 Jbeta primers). Some clones are missing from TCRdb's copy, which holds only in-frame ones; the method was immunoSEQ multiplex PCR. The sample lists over 110,000 clones; roughly 75% were seen once. Sequencing was performed on PBMCs. These receptors all come from a female donor in good health and CMV-seronegative.

This chain joins TRBV5-4 and TRBJ2-5; D possibly corresponds to TRBD2 (7 bases). Trimming took off 2 bases at V and 4 bases at J, with 15 bases between the two ends. From germline, CDR1 is SGHNT and CDR2 YYREEE (reference sequence). This CDR3 spans 15 amino acids. The CDR3 is CASSFQTGGIETQYF. CDR3 nucleotides: TGTGCCAGCAGCTTTCAAACGGGGGGCATAGAGACCCAGTACTTC.

V gene TRBV28 combines with J gene TRBJ2-7, with TRBD1 identical over 10 bases. The CDR3 loop spans 14 amino acids. V shed 4 bases and J 5 bases; nucleotides not matched to a gene: 5. Germline CDR1 reads MDHEN; CDR2 reads SYDVKM. The CDR3 is CASSWTGGTNEQYF. The CDR3 bases are TGTGCCAGCAGTTGGACAGGGGGTACCAACGAGCAGTACTTC.

This chain connects TRBV5-8 to TRBJ1-5; D remains unclear. The CDR3 is 15 amino acids. Trimming removed 5 bases at V and 6 bases at J, with 18 bases between. Germline values: CDR1 SGHTS, CDR2 YDEGEE. CDR3 residues: CASRRPGPGGQPQHF. DNA of the CDR3: TGTGCCAGCAGAAGACCGGGCCCTGGAGGTCAGCCCCAGCATTTT.

This rearrangement joins TRBV29-1 to TRBJ2-7; 9 bases fit TRBD2. Unmatched junction bases numbered 3, after V lost 6 bases and J lost 0 bases. The CDR3 is 13 residues long. Germline V gene sequence: CDR1 SQVTM, CDR2 ANQGSEA. The CDR3 loop reads CSVRTSASYEQYF. In nucleotides, the CDR3 is TGCAGCGTCCGGACTAGCGCCTCCTACGAGCAGTACTTC.

This chain connects TRBV4-2 to TRBJ2-3, with D possibly being TRBD1 (6 bases). The CDR3 runs to 13 residues. V was shortened by 5 bases and J by 1 base, with 7 bases between the two germline ends. CDR1 and CDR2 from the germline V gene are LGHNA and YNFKEQ. Written as DNA, the CDR3 is TGTGCCAGCAGCTGGGGGCGCACAGATACGCAGTATTTT. Its protein is CASSWGRTDTQYF.

This clone was counted only a few times. This rearrangement joins TRBV4-2 to TRBJ2-2; D might be TRBD2 (7 bases). Trimming cost V 4 bases and J 7 bases, with 16 bases left between them. CDR3 size: 15 residues. Germline V CDR1 and CDR2: LGHNA, YNFKEQ. The CDR3 is CASSLPGGGHGELFF. The CDR3 DNA sequence: TGTGCCAGCAGCCTCCCTGGCGGGGGACACGGGGAGCTGTTTTTT.

V and J are TRBV6-1 and TRBJ1-6, with a tentative D call TRBD1 (5 bases). The CDR3 is made up of 18 amino acids. V lost 0 bases to trimming and J lost 10 bases, with 22 bases between them. Per the germline V gene, CDR1 is MNHNS and CDR2 is SASEGT. CDR3 in amino acids: CASSEAYRSGGLGSPLHF. The DNA for the CDR3 is TGTGCCAGCAGTGAAGCGTACCGCTCCGGGGGGTTGGGATCACCCCTCCACTTT.

The CDR3 DNA follows: TGCGCCAGCAGCACAGCCGGGGATAGCGGGGACCAAGAGACCCAGTACTTC. Residues: CASSTAGDSGDQETQYF. The chain couples TRBV4-1 to TRBJ2-5; TRBD2 matches at 8 bases. This CDR3 is 17 amino acids long. V gave up 5 bases and J gave up 0 bases; unmatched junction bases: 11. Germline CDR1 and CDR2: MGHRA and YSYEKL.

This clone was seen just once. The CDR3 reads CASSTFGPRGTDTQYF. The CDR3 DNA follows: TGTGCCAGCAGCACCTTTGGGCCCCGCGGGACAGATACGCAGTATTTT. The chain recombines TRBV7-6 with TRBJ2-3, with D possibly TRBD2 on 5 matching bases. V lost 5 bases, J lost 3 bases, and 18 bases lay in between. The CDR3 runs to 16 residues. Germline V gene data show CDR1 as SGHVS and CDR2 as FNYEAQ.

The chain couples TRBV7-9 to TRBJ2-5; 9 positions match TRBD1. CDR3 length equals 16 residues. Germline CDR1 reads SEHNR; CDR2 reads FQNEAQ (reference sequence). The J segment lost 5 bases and the V segment lost 8 bases, leaving 15 bases of the junction unmatched. CDR3 region: CASSPTTGGARETQYF. The CDR3 nucleotides are TGTGCCAGCTCCCCGACTACAGGGGGCGCACGGGAGACCCAGTACTTC.

The sample holds a few counts of this clone. The chain links TRBV6-5 to TRBJ1-4; 7 nucleotides line up with TRBD1. Looked up from germline, CDR1 is MNHEY and CDR2 is SVGAGI. The CDR3 runs to 14 residues. Losses at the gene ends were 7 bases for V and 8 bases for J; bases not matched to a gene: 10. Here the CDR3 DNA reads TGTGCCAGCAAAAAGACAGGGAGTGGGGAAAAACTGTTTTTT. Amino acids: CASKKTGSGEKLFF.

The rearrangement links TRBV19 to TRBJ1-5, with D hard to call. CDR1 and CDR2 (germline): LNHDA, SQIVND (reference sequence). V was trimmed by 1 base and J by 6 bases, leaving 4 bases between them. The CDR3 extends over 12 amino acids. The CDR3 protein is CASSIGGQPQHF. CDR3 nucleotide sequence: TGTGCCAGTAGTATAGGAGGTCAGCCCCAGCATTTT.

The chain uses TRBV5-4 and TRBJ1-4; D not certain. Germline-derived CDR1 and CDR2 are SGHNT and YYREEE (reference sequence). This CDR3 region has 16 residues. Deletions cut 4 bases from V and 0 bases from J, with 13 bases between. CDR3 in amino acids: CASSREGRTTNEKLFF. For the CDR3, the DNA is TGTGCCAGCAGCCGGGAAGGGCGGACAACTAATGAAAAACTGTTTTTT.

The chain links TRBV9 to TRBJ2-5; 7 bases map to TRBD2. The CDR3 loop spans 15 amino acids. Losses at the gene ends were 3 bases for V and 5 bases for J; bases not matched to a gene: 10. Germline V gives CDR1 SGDLS, CDR2 YYNGEE. The CDR3 protein is CASSARDLGGETQYF. The CDR3, as DNA: TGTGCCAGCAGCGCCCGGGATCTCGGGGGGGAGACCCAGTACTTC.

The chain combines TRBV2 with TRBJ2-1, with 10 bases matching TRBD1. J lost 9 bases, V lost 6 bases, and 5 bases had no gene match. The CDR3 covers 13 residues. Germline CDR1 is SNHLY and CDR2 is FYNNEI. CDR3 DNA: TGTGCCAGCAGAAAGGACAGGGGGGGTGAGCAGTTCTTC. Translating it yields CASRKDRGGEQFF.